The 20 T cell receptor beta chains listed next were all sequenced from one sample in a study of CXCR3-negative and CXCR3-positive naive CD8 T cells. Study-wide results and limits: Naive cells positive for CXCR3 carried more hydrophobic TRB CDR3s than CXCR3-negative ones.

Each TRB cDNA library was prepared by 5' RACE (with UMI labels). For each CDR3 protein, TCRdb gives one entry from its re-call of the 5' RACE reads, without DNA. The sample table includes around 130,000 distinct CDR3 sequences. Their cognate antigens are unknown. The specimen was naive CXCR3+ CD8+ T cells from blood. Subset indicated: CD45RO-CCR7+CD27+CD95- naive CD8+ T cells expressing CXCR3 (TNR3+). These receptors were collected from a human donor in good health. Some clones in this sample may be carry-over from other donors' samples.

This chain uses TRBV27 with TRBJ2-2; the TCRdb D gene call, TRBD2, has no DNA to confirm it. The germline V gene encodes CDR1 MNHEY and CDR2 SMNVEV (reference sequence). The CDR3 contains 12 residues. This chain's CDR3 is CASSTRAGELFF.

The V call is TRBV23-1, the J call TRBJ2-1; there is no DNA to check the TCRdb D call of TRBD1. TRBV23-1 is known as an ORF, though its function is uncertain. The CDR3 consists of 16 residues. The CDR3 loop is CASSHLDRGLNNEQFF.

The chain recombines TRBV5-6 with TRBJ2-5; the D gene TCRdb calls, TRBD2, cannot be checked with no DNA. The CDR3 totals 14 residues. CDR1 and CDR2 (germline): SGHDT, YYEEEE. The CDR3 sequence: CASSLALAGETQYF. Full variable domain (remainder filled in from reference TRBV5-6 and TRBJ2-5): DAGVTQSPTHLIKTRGQQVTLRCSPKSGHDTVSWYQQALGQGPQFIFQYYEEEERQRGNFPDRFSGHQFPNYSSELNVNALLLGDSALYLCASSLALAGETQYFGPGTRLLVL.

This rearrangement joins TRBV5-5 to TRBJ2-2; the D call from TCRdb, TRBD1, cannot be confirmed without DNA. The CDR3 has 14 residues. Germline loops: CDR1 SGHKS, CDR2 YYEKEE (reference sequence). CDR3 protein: CASSFGGRTGELFF.

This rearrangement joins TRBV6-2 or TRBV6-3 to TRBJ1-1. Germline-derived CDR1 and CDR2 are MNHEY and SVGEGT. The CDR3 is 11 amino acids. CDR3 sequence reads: CASSYPDEAFF.

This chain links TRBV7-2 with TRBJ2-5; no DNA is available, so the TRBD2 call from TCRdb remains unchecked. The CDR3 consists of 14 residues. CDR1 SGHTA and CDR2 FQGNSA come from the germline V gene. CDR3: CASSLAGGRETQYF.

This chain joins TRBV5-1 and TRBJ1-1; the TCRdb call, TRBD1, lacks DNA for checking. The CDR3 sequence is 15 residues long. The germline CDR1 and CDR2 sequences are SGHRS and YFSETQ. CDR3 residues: CASSLGFGAEYQAFF.

The CDR3 is CASSLEGTGSYEQYF. V usage is TRBV7-9 and J usage is TRBJ2-7; the TCRdb call, TRBD1, lacks DNA for checking. CDR3 size: 15 residues. Germline V gene lookup returns CDR1 SEHNR and CDR2 FQNEAQ (reference sequence).

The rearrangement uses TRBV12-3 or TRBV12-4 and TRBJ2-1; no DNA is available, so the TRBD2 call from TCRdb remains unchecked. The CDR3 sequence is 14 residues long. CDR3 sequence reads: CASKSEAGGDEQFF.

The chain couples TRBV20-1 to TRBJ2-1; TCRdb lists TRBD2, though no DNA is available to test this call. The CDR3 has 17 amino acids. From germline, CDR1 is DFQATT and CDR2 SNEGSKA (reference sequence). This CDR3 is CSARDRQTSGYYNEQFF.

This CDR3 reads CASSYSAPSYEQYF. This rearrangement joins TRBV6-6 to TRBJ2-7. This CDR3 contains 14 residues. In germline, CDR1 is MNHNY, CDR2 SVGAGI (reference sequence).

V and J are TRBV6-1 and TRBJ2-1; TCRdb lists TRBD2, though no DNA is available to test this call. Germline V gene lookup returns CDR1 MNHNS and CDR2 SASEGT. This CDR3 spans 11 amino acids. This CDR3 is CAAGGGNEQFF.

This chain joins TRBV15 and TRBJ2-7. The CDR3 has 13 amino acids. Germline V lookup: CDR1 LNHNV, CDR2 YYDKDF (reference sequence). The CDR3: CATSSAASYEQYF.

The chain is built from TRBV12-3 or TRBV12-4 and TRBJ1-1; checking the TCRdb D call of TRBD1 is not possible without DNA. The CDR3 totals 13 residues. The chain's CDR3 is CASRDSGGTEAFF.

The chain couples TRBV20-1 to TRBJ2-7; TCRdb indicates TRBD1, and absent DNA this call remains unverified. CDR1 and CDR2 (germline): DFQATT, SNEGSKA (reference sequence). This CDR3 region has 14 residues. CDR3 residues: CSAKIPGGPYEQYF.

Here the CDR3 reads CASSYSGGEQFF. J is TRBJ2-1 and V is TRBV6-5; the D call of TRBD2 rests on TCRdb alone, since no DNA is present to check it. From germline, CDR1 is MNHEY and CDR2 SVGAGI. CDR3 length: 12 amino acids.

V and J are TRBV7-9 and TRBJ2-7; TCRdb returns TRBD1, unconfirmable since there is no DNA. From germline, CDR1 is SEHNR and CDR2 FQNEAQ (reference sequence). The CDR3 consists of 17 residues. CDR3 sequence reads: CASSLAGTGGASYEQYF.

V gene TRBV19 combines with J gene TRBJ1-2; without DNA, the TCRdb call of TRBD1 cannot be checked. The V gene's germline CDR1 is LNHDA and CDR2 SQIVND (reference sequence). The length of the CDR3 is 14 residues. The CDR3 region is CASSPLGANYGYTF.

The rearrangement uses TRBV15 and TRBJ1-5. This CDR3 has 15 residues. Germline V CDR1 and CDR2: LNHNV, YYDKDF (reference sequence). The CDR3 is CATSRDGEGNQPQHF.

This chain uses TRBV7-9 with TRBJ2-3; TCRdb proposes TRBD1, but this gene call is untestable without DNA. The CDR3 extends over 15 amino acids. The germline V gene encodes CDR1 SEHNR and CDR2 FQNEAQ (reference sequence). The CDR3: CASSSDSGGADTQYF.